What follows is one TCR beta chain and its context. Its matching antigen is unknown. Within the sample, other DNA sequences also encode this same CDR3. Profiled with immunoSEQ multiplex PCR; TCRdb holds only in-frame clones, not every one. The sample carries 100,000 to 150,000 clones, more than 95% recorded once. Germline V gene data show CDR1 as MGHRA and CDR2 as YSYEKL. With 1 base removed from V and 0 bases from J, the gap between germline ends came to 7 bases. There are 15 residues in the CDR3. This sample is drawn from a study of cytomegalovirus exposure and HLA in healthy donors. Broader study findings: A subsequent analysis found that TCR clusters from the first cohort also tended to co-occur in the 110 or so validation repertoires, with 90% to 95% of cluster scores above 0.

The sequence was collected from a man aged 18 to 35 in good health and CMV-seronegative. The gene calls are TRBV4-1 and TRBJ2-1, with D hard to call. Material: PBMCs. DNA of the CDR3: TGCGCCAGCAGCCAAGGCGGCAGCTCCTACAATGAGCAGTTCTTC. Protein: CASSQGGSSYNEQFF.